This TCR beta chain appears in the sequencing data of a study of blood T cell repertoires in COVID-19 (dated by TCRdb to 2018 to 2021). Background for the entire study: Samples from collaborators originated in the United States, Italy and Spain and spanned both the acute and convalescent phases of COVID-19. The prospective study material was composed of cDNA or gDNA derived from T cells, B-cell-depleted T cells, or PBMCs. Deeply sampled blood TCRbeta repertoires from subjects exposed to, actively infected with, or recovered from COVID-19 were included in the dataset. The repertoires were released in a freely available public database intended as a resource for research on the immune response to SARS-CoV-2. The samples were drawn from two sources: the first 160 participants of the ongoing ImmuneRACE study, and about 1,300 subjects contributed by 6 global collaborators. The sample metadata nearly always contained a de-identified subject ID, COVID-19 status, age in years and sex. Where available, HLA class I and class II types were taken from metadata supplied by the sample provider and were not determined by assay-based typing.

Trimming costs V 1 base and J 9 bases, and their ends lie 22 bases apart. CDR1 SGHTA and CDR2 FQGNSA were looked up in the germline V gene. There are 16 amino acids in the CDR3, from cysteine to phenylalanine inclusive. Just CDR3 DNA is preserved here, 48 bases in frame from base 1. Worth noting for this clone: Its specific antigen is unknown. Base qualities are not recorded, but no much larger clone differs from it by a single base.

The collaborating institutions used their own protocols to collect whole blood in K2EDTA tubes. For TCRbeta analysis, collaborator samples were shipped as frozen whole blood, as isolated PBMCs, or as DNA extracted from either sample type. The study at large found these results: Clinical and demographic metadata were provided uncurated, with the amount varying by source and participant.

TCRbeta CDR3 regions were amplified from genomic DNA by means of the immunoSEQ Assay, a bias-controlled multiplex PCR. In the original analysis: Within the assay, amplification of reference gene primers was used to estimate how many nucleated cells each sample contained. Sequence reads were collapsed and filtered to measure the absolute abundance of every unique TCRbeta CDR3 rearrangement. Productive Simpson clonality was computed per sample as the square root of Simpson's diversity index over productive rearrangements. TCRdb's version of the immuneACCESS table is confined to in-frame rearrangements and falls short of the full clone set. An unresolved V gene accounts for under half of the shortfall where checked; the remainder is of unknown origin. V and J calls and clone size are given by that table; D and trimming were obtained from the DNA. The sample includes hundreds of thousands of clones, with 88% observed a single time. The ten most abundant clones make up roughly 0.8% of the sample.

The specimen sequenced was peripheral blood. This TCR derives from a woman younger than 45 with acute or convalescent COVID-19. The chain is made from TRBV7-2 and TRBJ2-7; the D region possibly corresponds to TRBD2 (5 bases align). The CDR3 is CASSLGTGVITAGQYF. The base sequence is TGTGCCAGCAGCTTAGGCACCGGGGTCATAACGGCCGGGCAGTACTTC.